This T cell receptor (beta chain) originates from a study of CD8 T cells in ankylosing spondylitis. Study-level findings and limits: There was a TCR beta motif, made of 7 to 9 highly homologous variants, that appeared characteristic of ankylosing spondylitis blood. Clones linked to the disease showed a CD8+ phenotype. They occurred at relatively low frequencies in peripheral blood. The clones that were linked to disease were reported to be significantly enriched in matched synovial fluid samples from ankylosing spondylitis patients.

Germline CDR1 and CDR2: DFQATT and SNEGSKA (reference sequence). After removal of 5 bases from V and 1 base from J, the junction contained 7 bases not matched to a gene. CDR3 length equals 14 residues. TCRdb re-derived calls from the 5' RACE reads in MiXCR, one entry per CDR3 protein. The sample includes some 700,000 distinct CDR3 sequences, around 19% seen only once; the top ten take over 15%. This clonotype was detected ten times or more. The antigen is unknown. The chain recombines TRBV20-1 with TRBJ1-1; TRBD1 agrees at 7 bases. The sample taken for sequencing was blood, either unsorted or a sorted T cell fraction (not recorded which). This clonotype originated in a male donor with ankylosing spondylitis. For the CDR3, the DNA is TGCAGTGCTTTCCGACAGGGTGAGAACACTGAAGCTTTCTTT. Translation gives CSAFRQGENTEAFF.